This T cell receptor (beta chain) is from a study of blood T cell repertoires in COVID-19. Turning to the study itself: Whether acute or convalescent, the COVID-19 samples came from the United States, Italy and Spain. PBMCs, B-cell-depleted T cells, or T cells were the source of the cDNA or gDNA that made up the material.

The length of the CDR3 is 13 residues. Trimming cost V 0 bases and J 9 bases; bases outside gene matches: 8. The germline gives CDR1 GTSNPN, CDR2 SVGIG (reference sequence). Under the authors' procedure: Quantification of nucleated cells was approximated via reference gene primer amplification. This table comes from immunoSEQ multiplex PCR, and its TCRdb copy is limited to in-frame clones, with some not included. From that table come the V and J calls and clone size; the DNA was used to work out D and trimming. The sample consists of roughly 180,000 clones, more than 80% of them appearing once. The chain employs TRBV30 and TRBJ2-7; the match to TRBD2 covers 7 bases. The sequence derives from a woman between 55 and 75 years old with acute or convalescent COVID-19. Sequenced input: peripheral blood. As DNA, the CDR3 is TGTGCCTGGAGTGTTAATACCCGCGGGAGGCAGTACTTC. Protein sequence: CAWSVNTRGRQYF.